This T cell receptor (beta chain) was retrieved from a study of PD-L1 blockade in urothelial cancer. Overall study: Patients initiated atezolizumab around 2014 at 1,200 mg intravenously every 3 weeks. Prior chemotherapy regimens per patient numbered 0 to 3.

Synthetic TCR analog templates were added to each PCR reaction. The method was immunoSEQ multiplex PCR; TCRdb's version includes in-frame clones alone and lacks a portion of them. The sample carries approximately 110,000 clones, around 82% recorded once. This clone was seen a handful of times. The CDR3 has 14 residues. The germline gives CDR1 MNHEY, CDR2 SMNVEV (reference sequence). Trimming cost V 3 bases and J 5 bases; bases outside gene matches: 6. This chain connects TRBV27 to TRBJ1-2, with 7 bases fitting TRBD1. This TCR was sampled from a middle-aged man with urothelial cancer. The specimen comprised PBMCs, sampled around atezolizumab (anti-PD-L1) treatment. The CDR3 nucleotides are TGTGCCAGCAGTTTTGCCCAGGGGGGATATGGCTACACCTTC. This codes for CASSFAQGGYGYTF.